One sample yielded the 5 T cell receptor beta chains listed below, sequenced in a study of read filtering for tumor transcriptome and immune sequencing. From 300 to 400 ng of RNA, a library with molecular barcoded alpha/delta and beta/gamma adaptors was made. TCRdb itself ran the reads through MiXCR, one entry per CDR3 protein. The sample lists roughly 38,000 distinct CDR3 sequences; around an eighth were seen once. Sequenced material: a population of CD138-negative cells sorted from bone marrow. Receptors were obtained from a donor over 35 with multiple myeloma.

This clonotype was seen more than once but under ten times. One base away lies a much larger clone, so this may be a sequencing read error. The chain is built from TRBV12-3 or TRBV12-4 and TRBJ2-2, with a tentative D call TRBD2 (5 bases). The CDR3 is 13 residues long. CDR3 in amino acids: CTSLDEGSGELFF. The CDR3 region has the DNA TGTACCAGCCTTGATGAGGGCAGCGGGGAGCTGTTTTTT.

This clonotype was counted many times. This chain uses TRBV28 with TRBJ2-1, with D uncertain. Germline V CDR1 and CDR2: MDHEN, SYDVKM. CDR3 length equals 11 residues. V dropped 6 bases and J dropped 6 bases, with 6 bases sitting between them. The DNA for the CDR3 is TGTGCCAGCAGAGACACCAATGAGCAGTTCTTC. Amino acid sequence: CASRDTNEQFF.

In this sample, this clonotype turned up many times. The V and J genes are TRBV7-2 and TRBJ2-7; TRBD2 matches 12 bases. The CDR3 extends over 18 amino acids. Germline CDR1 SGHTA, CDR2 FQGNSA. The J segment lost 4 bases and the V segment lost 7 bases, leaving 17 bases of the junction unmatched. In nucleotides, the CDR3 is TGTGCCAGCAACCCTAGCGGGAGGGCCGCCGGCTACCTTTACGAGCAGTACTTC. Translated: CASNPSGRAAGYLYEQYF.

This clonotype was picked up many times. The genes are TRBV7-2 and TRBJ2-3; unclear D gene. The germline CDR1 and CDR2 sequences are SGHTA and FQGNSA. This CDR3 is 13 amino acids long. V was shortened by 4 bases and J by 0 bases, with 5 bases between the two germline ends. The CDR3 here is CASSWVSTDTQYF. In nucleotides, the CDR3 is TGTGCCAGCAGCTGGGTTAGCACAGATACGCAGTATTTT.

This clonotype occurred many times. The rearrangement links TRBV20-1 to TRBJ2-2, with 8 bases identical to TRBD2. The V gene's germline CDR1 is DFQATT and CDR2 SNEGSKA (reference sequence). J was trimmed by 1 base and V by 3 bases; bases with no gene match: 13. This CDR3 has 18 amino acids. Written as DNA, the CDR3 is TGCAGTGCTAGGGGGCACGGGGGGGCTAGGCGGAACACCGGGGAGCTGTTTTTT. It encodes CSARGHGGARRNTGELFF.